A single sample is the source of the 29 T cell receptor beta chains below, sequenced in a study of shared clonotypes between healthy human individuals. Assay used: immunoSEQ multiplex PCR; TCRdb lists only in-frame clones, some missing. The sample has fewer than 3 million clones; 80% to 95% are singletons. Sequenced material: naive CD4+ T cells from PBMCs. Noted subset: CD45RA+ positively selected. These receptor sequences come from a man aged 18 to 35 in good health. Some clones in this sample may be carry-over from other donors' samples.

Here the CDR3 reads CAWKGRTLNTIYF. The CDR3 DNA sequence: TGTGCCTGGAAGGGTAGGACCCTGAACACCATATATTTT. This chain uses TRBV30 with TRBJ1-3, with D hard to call. The CDR3 is 13 residues long. Germline V gene data show CDR1 as GTSNPN and CDR2 as SVGIG (reference sequence). V lost 4 bases and J 7 bases, leaving 14 bases between the germline ends.

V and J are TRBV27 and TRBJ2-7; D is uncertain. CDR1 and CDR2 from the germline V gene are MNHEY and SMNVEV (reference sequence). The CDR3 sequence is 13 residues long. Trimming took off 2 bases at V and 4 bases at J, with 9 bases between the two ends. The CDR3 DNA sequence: TGTGCCAGCAGTTTAGAGGCTAGATACGAGCAGTACTTC. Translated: CASSLEARYEQYF.

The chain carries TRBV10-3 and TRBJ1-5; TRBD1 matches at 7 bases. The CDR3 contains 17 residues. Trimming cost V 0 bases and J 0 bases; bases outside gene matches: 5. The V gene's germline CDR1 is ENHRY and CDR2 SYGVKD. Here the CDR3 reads CAISESVRGTSNQPQHF. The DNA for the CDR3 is TGTGCCATCAGTGAGTCGGTCAGGGGGACTAGCAATCAGCCCCAGCATTTT.

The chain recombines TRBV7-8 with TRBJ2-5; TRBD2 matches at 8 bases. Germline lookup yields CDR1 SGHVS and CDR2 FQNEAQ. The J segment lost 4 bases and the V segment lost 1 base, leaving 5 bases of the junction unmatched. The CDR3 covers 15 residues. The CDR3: CASSLEGLASETQYF. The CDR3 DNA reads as TGTGCCAGCAGCTTAGAAGGACTAGCATCAGAGACCCAGTACTTC. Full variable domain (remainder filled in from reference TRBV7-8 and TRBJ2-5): GAGVSQSPRYKVAKRGQDVALRCDPISGHVSLFWYQQALGQGPEFLTYFQNEAQLDKSGLPSDRFFAERPEGSVSTLKIQRTQQEDSAVYLCASSLEGLASETQYFGPGTRLLVL.

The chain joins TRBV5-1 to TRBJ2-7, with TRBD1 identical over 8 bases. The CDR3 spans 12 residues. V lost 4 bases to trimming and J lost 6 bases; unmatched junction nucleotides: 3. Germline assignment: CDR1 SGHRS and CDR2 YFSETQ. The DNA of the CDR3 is TGCGCCAGCAGCACGACAGGGGTCGAGCAGTACTTC. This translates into CASSTTGVEQYF.

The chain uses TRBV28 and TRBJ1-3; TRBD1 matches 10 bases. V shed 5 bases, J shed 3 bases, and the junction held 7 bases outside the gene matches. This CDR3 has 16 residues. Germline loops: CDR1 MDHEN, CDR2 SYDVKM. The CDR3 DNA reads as TGTGCCAGCAGTCCTAGACAGGGGGCGCTTGGAAACACCATATATTTT. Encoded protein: CASSPRQGALGNTIYF. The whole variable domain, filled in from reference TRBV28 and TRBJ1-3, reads DVKVTQSSRYLVKRTGEKVFLECVQDMDHENMFWYRQDPGLGLRLIYFSYDVKMKEKGDIPEGYSVSREKKERFSLILESASTNQTSMYLCASSPRQGALGNTIYFGEGSWLTVV.

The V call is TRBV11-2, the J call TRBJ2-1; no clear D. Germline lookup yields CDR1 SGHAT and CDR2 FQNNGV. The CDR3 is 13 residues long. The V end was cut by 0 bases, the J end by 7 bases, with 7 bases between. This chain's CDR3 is CASSLERHNEQFF. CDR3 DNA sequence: TGTGCCAGCAGCTTAGAAAGACATAATGAGCAGTTCTTC.

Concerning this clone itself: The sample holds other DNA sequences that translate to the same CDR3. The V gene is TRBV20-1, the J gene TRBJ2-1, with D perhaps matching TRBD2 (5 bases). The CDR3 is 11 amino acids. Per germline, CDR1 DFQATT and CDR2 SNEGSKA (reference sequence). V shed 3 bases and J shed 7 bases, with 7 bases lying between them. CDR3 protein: CSASGGNEQFF. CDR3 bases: TGCAGTGCTAGTGGCGGGAATGAGCAGTTCTTC.

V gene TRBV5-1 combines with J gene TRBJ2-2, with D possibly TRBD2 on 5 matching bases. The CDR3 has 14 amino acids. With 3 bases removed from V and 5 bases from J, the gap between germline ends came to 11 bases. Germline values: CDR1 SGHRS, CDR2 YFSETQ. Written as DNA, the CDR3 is TGCGCCAGCAGCTCTGAAGGCGGGACCGGGGAGCTGTTTTTT. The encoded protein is CASSSEGGTGELFF.

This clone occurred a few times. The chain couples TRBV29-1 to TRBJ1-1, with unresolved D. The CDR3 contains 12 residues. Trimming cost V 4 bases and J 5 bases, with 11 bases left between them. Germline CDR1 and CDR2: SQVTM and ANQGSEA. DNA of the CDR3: TGCAGCGTTGGGGAGGGTTGGACTGAAGCTTTCTTT. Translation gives CSVGEGWTEAFF.

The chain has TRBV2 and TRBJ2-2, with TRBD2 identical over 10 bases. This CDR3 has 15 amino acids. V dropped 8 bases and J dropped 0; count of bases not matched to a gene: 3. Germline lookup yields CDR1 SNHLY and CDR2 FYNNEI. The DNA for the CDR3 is TGTGCCAGCGGGGGGACTAGCGCGAACACCGGGGAGCTGTTTTTT. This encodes CASGGTSANTGELFF.

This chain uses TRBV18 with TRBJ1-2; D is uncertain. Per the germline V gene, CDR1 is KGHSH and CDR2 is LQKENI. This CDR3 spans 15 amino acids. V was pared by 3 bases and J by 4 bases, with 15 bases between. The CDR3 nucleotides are TGTGCCAGCTCACCGGCCGGGCCCCCCTCCTATGGCTACACCTTC. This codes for CASSPAGPPSYGYTF.

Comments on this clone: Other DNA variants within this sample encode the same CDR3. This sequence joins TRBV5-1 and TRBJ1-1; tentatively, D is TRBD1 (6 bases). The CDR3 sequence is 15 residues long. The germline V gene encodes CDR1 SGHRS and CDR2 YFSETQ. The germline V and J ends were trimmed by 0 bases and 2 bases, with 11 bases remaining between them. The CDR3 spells CASSLGTDRNTEAFF. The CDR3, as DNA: TGCGCCAGCAGCTTGGGGACAGACCGAAACACTGAAGCTTTCTTT.

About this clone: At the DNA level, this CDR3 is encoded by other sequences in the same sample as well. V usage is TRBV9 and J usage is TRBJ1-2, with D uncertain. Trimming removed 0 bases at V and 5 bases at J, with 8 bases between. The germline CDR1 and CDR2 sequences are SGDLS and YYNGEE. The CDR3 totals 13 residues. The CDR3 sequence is CASSVDQNYGYTF. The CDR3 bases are TGTGCCAGCAGCGTAGATCAAAATTATGGCTACACCTTC.

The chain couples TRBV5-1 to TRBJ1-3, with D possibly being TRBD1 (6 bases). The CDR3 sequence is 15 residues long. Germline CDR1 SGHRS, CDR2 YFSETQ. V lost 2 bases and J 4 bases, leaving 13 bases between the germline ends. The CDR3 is CASSFRPGEGNTIYF. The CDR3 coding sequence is TGCGCCAGCAGCTTTCGTCCAGGGGAAGGAAACACCATATATTTT.

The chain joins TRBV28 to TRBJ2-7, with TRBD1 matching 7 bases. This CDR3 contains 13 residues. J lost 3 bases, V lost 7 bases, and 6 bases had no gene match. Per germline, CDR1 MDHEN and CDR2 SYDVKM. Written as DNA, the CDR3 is TGTGCCAGCACCCCGGACAGGTACTACGAGCAGTACTTC. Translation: CASTPDRYYEQYF.

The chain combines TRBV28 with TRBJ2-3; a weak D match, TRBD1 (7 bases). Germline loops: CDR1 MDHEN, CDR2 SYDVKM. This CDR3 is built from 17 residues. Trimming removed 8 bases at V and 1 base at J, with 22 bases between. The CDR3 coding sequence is TGTGCCAGCCTGTCAGGGGGAGGAGGTGTGGGCACAGATACGCAGTATTTT. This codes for CASLSGGGGVGTDTQYF.

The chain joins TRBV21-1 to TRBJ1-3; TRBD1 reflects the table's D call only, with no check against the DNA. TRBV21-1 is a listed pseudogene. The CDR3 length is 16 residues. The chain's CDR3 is CASRMDRGSSGNTIYF. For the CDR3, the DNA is TGTGCCAGCAGGATGGACAGGGGAAGCTCTGGAAACACCATATATTTT.

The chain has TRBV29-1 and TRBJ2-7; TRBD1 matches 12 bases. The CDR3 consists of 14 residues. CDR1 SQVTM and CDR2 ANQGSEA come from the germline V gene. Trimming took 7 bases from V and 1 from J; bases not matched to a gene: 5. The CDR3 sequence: CSGGTGGASYEQYF. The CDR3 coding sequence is TGCAGCGGCGGGACAGGGGGCGCATCCTACGAGCAGTACTTC.

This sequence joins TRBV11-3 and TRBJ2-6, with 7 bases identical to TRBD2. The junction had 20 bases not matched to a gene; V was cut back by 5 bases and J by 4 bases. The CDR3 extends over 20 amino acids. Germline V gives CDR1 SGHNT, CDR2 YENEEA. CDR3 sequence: CASSPGEGRSPLKGANVLTF. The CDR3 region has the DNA TGTGCCAGCAGCCCGGGGGAGGGCAGGTCCCCCCTTAAGGGGGCCAACGTCCTGACTTTC.

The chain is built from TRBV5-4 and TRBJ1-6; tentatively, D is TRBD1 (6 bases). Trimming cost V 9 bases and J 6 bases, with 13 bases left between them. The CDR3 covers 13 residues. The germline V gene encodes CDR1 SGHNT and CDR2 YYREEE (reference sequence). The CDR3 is CATRSGANSPLHF. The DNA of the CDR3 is TGTGCCACCCGGTCGGGGGCTAATTCACCCCTCCACTTT.

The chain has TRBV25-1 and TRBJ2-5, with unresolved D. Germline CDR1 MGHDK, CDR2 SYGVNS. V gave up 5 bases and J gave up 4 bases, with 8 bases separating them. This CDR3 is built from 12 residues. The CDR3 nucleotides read TGTGCCAGCAGTTGGGTAGGAGAGACCCAGTACTTC. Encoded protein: CASSWVGETQYF.

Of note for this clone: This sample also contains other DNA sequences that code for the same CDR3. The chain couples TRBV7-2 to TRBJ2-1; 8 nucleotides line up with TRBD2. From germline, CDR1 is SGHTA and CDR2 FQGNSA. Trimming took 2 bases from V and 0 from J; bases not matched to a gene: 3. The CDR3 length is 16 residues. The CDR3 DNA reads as TGTGCCAGCAGCTTAAGCGGGACTAGCTCCTACAATGAGCAGTTCTTC. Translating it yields CASSLSGTSSYNEQFF.

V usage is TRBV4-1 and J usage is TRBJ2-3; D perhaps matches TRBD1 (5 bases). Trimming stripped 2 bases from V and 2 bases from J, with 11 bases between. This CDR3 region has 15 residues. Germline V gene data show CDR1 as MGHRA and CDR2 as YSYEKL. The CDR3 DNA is TGCGCCAGCAGCCAATTTCGACAGAACACAGATACGCAGTATTTT. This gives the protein CASSQFRQNTDTQYF.

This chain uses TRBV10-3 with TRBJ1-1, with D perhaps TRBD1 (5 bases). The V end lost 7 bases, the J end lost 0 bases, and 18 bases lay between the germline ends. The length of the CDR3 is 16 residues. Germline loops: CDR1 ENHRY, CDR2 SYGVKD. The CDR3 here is CAIKESVGTVNTEAFF. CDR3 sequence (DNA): TGTGCCATCAAAGAATCGGTCGGGACTGTGAACACTGAAGCTTTCTTT.

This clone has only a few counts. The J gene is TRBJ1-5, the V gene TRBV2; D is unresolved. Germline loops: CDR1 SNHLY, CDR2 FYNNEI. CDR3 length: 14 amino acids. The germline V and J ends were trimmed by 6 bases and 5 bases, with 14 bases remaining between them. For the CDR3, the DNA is TGTGCCAGCAGGGCCTTAGGTTGGGATCAGCCCCAGCATTTT. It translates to CASRALGWDQPQHF.

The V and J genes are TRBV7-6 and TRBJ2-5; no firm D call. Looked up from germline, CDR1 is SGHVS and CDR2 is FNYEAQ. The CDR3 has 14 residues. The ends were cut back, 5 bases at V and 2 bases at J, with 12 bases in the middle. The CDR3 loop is CASSAPRQQETQYF. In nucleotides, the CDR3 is TGTGCCAGCAGCGCTCCCCGACAACAAGAGACCCAGTACTTC.

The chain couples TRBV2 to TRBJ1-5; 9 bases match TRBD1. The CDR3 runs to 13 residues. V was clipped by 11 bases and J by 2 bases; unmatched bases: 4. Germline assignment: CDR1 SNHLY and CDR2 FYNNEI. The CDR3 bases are TGTGCCGGGACAGGGTTGGGCAATCAGCCCCAGCATTTT. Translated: CAGTGLGNQPQHF.

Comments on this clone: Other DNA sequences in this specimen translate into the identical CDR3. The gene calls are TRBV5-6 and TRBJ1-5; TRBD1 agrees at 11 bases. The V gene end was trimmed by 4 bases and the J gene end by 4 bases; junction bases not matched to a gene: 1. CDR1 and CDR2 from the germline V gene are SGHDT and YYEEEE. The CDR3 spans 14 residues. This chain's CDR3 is CASSRDRGNQPQHF. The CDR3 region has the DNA TGTGCCAGCAGCCGGGACAGGGGGAATCAGCCCCAGCATTTT.